A single T cell receptor (beta chain) is shown here with its context. Its antigen is not known. Distinct nucleotide sequences in the sample also encode this CDR3. The data belong to a study of shared clonotypes between healthy human individuals. The CDR3 has 14 amino acids. Trimming took 3 bases from V and 4 from J; bases not matched to a gene: 2. Germline loops: CDR1 LGHNA, CDR2 YNFKEQ. The protocol was immunoSEQ multiplex PCR, while the TCRdb copy is restricted to in-frame clones and leaves out a portion. The data contain about 2.5 million clones, roughly 90% of them singletons. Points from the study as a whole: Sequencing depth was expected to influence donor clonotype sharing.

This sequence was found in a man aged 18 to 29 in good health. Some clones in this sample may be carry-over from other donors' samples. Material for sequencing was naive CD4+ T cells from PBMCs. The subset here: CD45RA+ positively selected. The chain recombines TRBV4-2 with TRBJ1-3; 8 nucleotides match TRBD1. CDR3 loop: CASSQTGAGNTIYF. In DNA form, the CDR3 reads TGTGCCAGCAGCCAGACAGGGGCCGGAAACACCATATATTTT.